This record concerns one T cell receptor beta chain sequence. The target antigen is unknown. This sample was taken from a study of Tregs in tolerant kidney transplant recipients. CD4+CD25+CD127- Tregs, CD4+CD25- non-Tregs, CD4 and CD8 cells were sorted. The germline V gene has CDR1 SGHVS and CDR2 FNYEAQ. V lost 1 base, J lost 1 base, and 11 bases lay in between. The CDR3 is 17 amino acids. Study-wide results and limits: The small number of patients limits these findings pending further validation.

Clones were read by immunoSEQ multiplex PCR, and TCRdb kept only the in-frame ones, dropping some. Among roughly 46,000 clones, around 90% were seen once, and the ten largest hold about 0.76%. This sequence joins TRBV7-6 and TRBJ2-6, with D unclear. Sequences were obtained from Tregs from blood. The receptor comes from a human donor in good health. The CDR3 region is CASSLVATASGANVLTF. The CDR3 DNA reads as TGTGCCAGCAGCTTAGTCGCTACGGCGTCTGGGGCCAACGTCCTGACTTTC.